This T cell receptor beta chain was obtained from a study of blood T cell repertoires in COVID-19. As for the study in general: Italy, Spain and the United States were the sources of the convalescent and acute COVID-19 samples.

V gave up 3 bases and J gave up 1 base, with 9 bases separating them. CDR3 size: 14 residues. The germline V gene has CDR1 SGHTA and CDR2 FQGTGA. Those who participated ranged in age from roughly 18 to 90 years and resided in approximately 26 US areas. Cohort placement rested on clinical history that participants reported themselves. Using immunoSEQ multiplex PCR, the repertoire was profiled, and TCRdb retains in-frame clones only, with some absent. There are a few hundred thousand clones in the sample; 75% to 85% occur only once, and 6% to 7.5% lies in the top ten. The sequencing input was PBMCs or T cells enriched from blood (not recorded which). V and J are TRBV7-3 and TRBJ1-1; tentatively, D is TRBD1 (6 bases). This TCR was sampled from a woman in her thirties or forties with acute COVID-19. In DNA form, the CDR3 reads TGTGCCAGCAGCTTGGGACACCAGAACACTGAAGCTTTCTTT. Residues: CASSLGHQNTEAFF.